The 25 T cell receptor beta chains reported below all come from one sample, sequenced in a study of regulatory T cells in long-lasting Graves disease. CDR3-region Arm-PCR and iRepertoire HTBI primers produced the TCR beta libraries. TCRdb itself ran the multiplex PCR reads through MiXCR, one entry per CDR3 protein. This table holds hundreds of thousands of distinct CDR3 sequences, around 17% found once. Described time point: newly diagnosed GD, antithyroid drugs for less than 3 months. After RNA was extracted from PBMCs, the TCR library was made from it. The same specimen was also included in a second study, on T cells in Graves' hyperthyroidism and ophthalmopathy.

The starting material was peripheral blood mononuclear cells (PBMCs), obtained at new diagnosis, from a patient treated with antithyroid drugs. The receptors were gathered from a man aged 40-49 years with Graves disease.

This rearrangement joins TRBV29-1 to TRBJ2-3; TRBD2 matches 9 bases. CDR1 and CDR2 (germline): SQVTM, ANQGSEA. V shed 6 bases, J shed 1 base, and the junction held 2 bases outside the gene matches. The CDR3 is 13 amino acids. CDR3 in amino acids: CSVERGGTDTQYF. The CDR3 region has the DNA TGCAGCGTAGAGCGGGGGGGCACAGATACGCAGTATTTT.

This clonotype was picked up a small number of times. V and J are TRBV5-6 and TRBJ1-2; 9 bases match TRBD1. The CDR3 is made up of 17 amino acids. CDR1 is SGHDT, CDR2 YYEEEE, per germline. Trimming at V came to 4 bases and at J to 3 bases, leaving 13 bases not matched to a gene. This CDR3 is CASSQQGAFPLYYGYTF. In nucleotides, the CDR3 is TGTGCCAGCAGCCAACAGGGGGCTTTCCCCCTCTACTATGGCTACACCTTC.

Many counts were recorded for this clonotype. The gene calls are TRBV2 and TRBJ2-2; perhaps TRBD1 as D (5 bases). The CDR3 sequence is 16 residues long. Germline lookup yields CDR1 SNHLY and CDR2 FYNNEI. V shed 7 bases and J shed 2 bases, with 17 bases lying between them. The CDR3 is CASNPQPGLNTGELFF. CDR3 DNA: TGTGCCAGCAACCCCCAGCCAGGGCTAAACACCGGGGAGCTGTTTTTT.

This clonotype was seen many times. The CDR3 region has the DNA TGTGCCAGCAGCCGGACCCTGAGCGGGGGGGCCACAGATACGCAGTATTTT. It translates to CASSRTLSGGATDTQYF. V and J are TRBV3-1 and TRBJ2-3; the match to TRBD2 covers 10 bases. V shed 4 bases and J 2 bases; nucleotides not matched to a gene: 9. The CDR3 contains 17 residues. Germline CDR1 is LGHDT and CDR2 is YNNKEL (reference sequence).

V usage is TRBV6-5 and J usage is TRBJ1-4; TRBD1 is a possible D gene (6 bases). V lost 0 bases, J lost 3 bases, and 11 bases lay in between. Germline V gene data show CDR1 as MNHEY and CDR2 as SVGAGI. The CDR3 consists of 16 residues. CDR3 bases: TGTGCCAGCAGTTACTCCCGGGACAACCCTAATGAAAAACTGTTTTTT. Its protein is CASSYSRDNPNEKLFF.

This clonotype was seen a handful of times. The CDR3 DNA is TGCAGTGCTCCTACAGGGGTAGGGGAGACCCAGTACTTC. This codes for CSAPTGVGETQYF. The rearrangement joins TRBV20-1 to TRBJ2-5, with 7 bases fitting TRBD1. The trim removed 5 bases at V and 5 bases at J, leaving 8 bases unmatched. The CDR3 consists of 13 residues. CDR1 is DFQATT and CDR2 is SNEGSKA in the germline V gene (reference sequence).

This clonotype was counted ten times or more. V usage is TRBV5-1 and J usage is TRBJ2-5; 8 bases are shared with TRBD1. CDR3 length: 15 residues. Germline-derived CDR1 and CDR2 are SGHRS and YFSETQ. Trimming cost V 4 bases and J 2 bases; bases outside gene matches: 7. The CDR3 DNA reads TGCGCCAGCAGCGCGCGGGACAGGAGGCAAGAGACCCAGTACTTC. Its translation is CASSARDRRQETQYF.

J is TRBJ1-3 and V is TRBV12-3 or TRBV12-4, with 10 bases lining up with TRBD1. The CDR3 consists of 16 residues. Germline trimming cut 5 bases from V and 4 bases from J; bases unmatched to any gene: 8. The CDR3 nucleotides read TGTGCCAGCAGTCAGAGACAGGGGGCCGACGGAAACACCATATATTTT. Protein: CASSQRQGADGNTIYF.

This clonotype occurred a few times. As the CDR3 is not closed by the conserved phenylalanine or tryptophan, this likely results from a read error. The V call is TRBV7-9, the J call TRBJ1-1; unclear D gene. Germline V gene lookup returns CDR1 SEHNR and CDR2 FQNEAQ (reference sequence). The ends were cut back, 5 bases at V and 7 bases at J, with 5 bases in the middle. The CDR3 runs 10 residues. CDR3 coding DNA: TGTGCCAGCAGCGTGGTTGAAGCTTTCCTT. Amino acids: CASSVVEAFL.

The chain has TRBV7-9 and TRBJ2-3, with 10 bases aligning to TRBD2. CDR1 and CDR2 from the germline V gene are SEHNR and FQNEAQ (reference sequence). V was clipped by 2 bases and J by 2 bases; unmatched bases: 10. This CDR3 has 18 residues. CDR3 loop: CASSLNAASGGSTDTQYF. The CDR3 DNA reads TGTGCCAGCAGCTTAAATGCGGCTAGCGGGGGTTCCACAGATACGCAGTATTTT.

This clonotype has ten or more counts. The V call is TRBV28, the J call TRBJ2-3; tentative D call: TRBD2 (5 bases). This CDR3 is built from 12 residues. Trimming took 2 bases from V and 12 from J, leaving 12 bases between them. Germline V gene sequence: CDR1 MDHEN, CDR2 SYDVKM. The CDR3 sequence is CASSLPTGRQYF. The DNA for the CDR3 is TGTGCCAGCAGTTTACCGACGGGGAGACAGTATTTT.

This clonotype turned up a few times. The J gene is TRBJ1-1, the V gene TRBV5-1, with a tentative D call TRBD1 (5 bases). Between the trimmed V and J ends, which lost 5 bases and 1 base, there was a span of 15 bases. Germline assignment: CDR1 SGHRS and CDR2 YFSETQ. The CDR3 loop spans 15 amino acids. CDR3 bases: TGCGCCAGCAGGGATCTGACGAGGGGGAACACTGAAGCTTTCTTT. It specifies CASRDLTRGNTEAFF.

At least ten counts were recorded for this clonotype. This sequence joins TRBV12-3 or TRBV12-4 and TRBJ1-4; D might be TRBD1 (6 bases). Deletions cut 5 bases from V and 7 bases from J, with 14 bases between. CDR3 length: 14 amino acids. CDR3 nucleotides: TGTGCCAGCAGTCCGACAGGAGGGGTTGAAAAACTGTTTTTT. As protein: CASSPTGGVEKLFF.

This clonotype occurred a few times. The V gene is TRBV20-1, the J gene TRBJ2-3; D remains ambiguous. V dropped 8 bases and J dropped 3 bases, with 18 bases sitting between them. Germline CDR1 reads DFQATT; CDR2 reads SNEGSKA (reference sequence). CDR3 length equals 14 residues. This CDR3 is CSPGWLPLTDTQYF. In DNA, the CDR3 is TGCAGTCCCGGCTGGCTCCCACTTACAGATACGCAGTATTTT.

In this sample, this clonotype turned up many times. The rearrangement uses TRBV5-6 and TRBJ2-5; the D is unclear. CDR1 is SGHDT, CDR2 YYEEEE, per germline. The CDR3 length is 14 residues. V lost 4 bases, J lost 5 bases, and 15 bases lay in between. The CDR3 region has the DNA TGTGCCAGCAGCAGTAGAAGCGTACCCGAGACCCAGTACTTC. Protein product: CASSSRSVPETQYF.

CDR3 loop: CASSQIEGADTQYF. The DNA for the CDR3 is TGCGCCAGCAGCCAAATAGAAGGGGCGGATACGCAGTATTTT. This chain links TRBV5-1 with TRBJ2-3; possibly TRBD1 for D (5 bases). The CDR3 has 14 amino acids. Germline assignment: CDR1 SGHRS and CDR2 YFSETQ. V lost 4 bases and J lost 6, with 15 bases in between.

This clonotype has at least ten counts. CDR3 sequence reads: CASSYLAGSTDTQYF. The CDR3 DNA reads as TGTGCCAGCAGTTACCTAGCGGGGAGCACAGATACGCAGTATTTT. The chain uses TRBV6-5 and TRBJ2-3; 9 positions match TRBD2. This CDR3 spans 15 amino acids. The J segment lost 0 bases and the V segment lost 2 bases, leaving 0 bases of the junction unmatched. Germline CDR1 MNHEY, CDR2 SVGAGI.

This clonotype was seen repeatedly, ten times or more. The gene calls are TRBV12-3 or TRBV12-4 and TRBJ1-1, with no clear D. V was pared by 3 bases and J by 2 bases, with 7 bases between. The CDR3 length is 13 residues. The CDR3 spells CASSFWGNTEAFF. The CDR3 nucleotides read TGTGCCAGCAGTTTTTGGGGTAACACTGAAGCTTTCTTT.

There are many counts of this clonotype. The chain recombines TRBV6-1 with TRBJ2-5; D might be TRBD2 (5 bases). CDR1 MNHNS and CDR2 SASEGT come from the germline V gene. This CDR3 comprises 12 residues. V was shortened by 6 bases and J by 2 bases, with 7 bases between the two germline ends. CDR3 DNA sequence: TGTGCCAGCAGGACGGGGCAAGAGACCCAGTACTTC. Translated, it gives CASRTGQETQYF.

The chain is built from TRBV19 and TRBJ2-4; 7 bases are a match to TRBD1. V shed 6 bases and J 2 bases; nucleotides not matched to a gene: 7. The CDR3 covers 15 residues. Germline V gene data show CDR1 as LNHDA and CDR2 as SQIVND (reference sequence). CDR3: CASRAQGSSKNIQYF. CDR3 DNA: TGTGCCAGTAGGGCACAGGGGTCGTCCAAAAACATTCAGTACTTC.

This clonotype was recorded at least ten times. The J gene is TRBJ1-1, the V gene TRBV2; 10 positions match TRBD1. V shed 6 bases and J 14 bases; nucleotides not matched to a gene: 9. Germline loops: CDR1 SNHLY, CDR2 FYNNEI. CDR3 size: 12 residues. The CDR3 region is CASRDDRGRLFF. Here the CDR3 DNA reads TGTGCCAGCAGAGATGACAGGGGGCGTTTATTCTTT.

This clonotype was picked up many times. One end of the junction fails to match germline, which may point to a read error. The chain uses TRBV5-1 and TRBJ2-7; 7 nucleotides align to TRBD1. CDR3 length: 14 residues. CDR1 is SGHRS and CDR2 is YFSETQ in the germline V gene. CDR3 nucleotides: TGTGCCAGCAGCCGACAGGGTACCCACTACGAGCAGTACTTC. Translating gives CASSRQGTHYEQYF.

The rearrangement uses TRBV10-3 and TRBJ1-4; D ambiguous. The V end lost 11 bases, the J end lost 4 bases, and 20 bases lay between the germline ends. Germline CDR1 reads ENHRY; CDR2 reads SYGVKD. The CDR3 contains 15 residues. The CDR3 region has the DNA TGTGCCCCACGAGATTCGGATCGAGTTAATGAAAAACTGTTTTTT. Translation gives CAPRDSDRVNEKLFF.

This clonotype was seen more than once but under ten times. The V and J genes are TRBV12-3 or TRBV12-4 and TRBJ1-5; weak D call: TRBD1 (5 bases). This CDR3 contains 13 residues. V was trimmed by 5 bases and J by 7 bases, leaving 12 bases between them. The CDR3 region has the DNA TGTGCCAGCAGTGTACAGGTTGCCCAGCCCCAGCATTTT. Translated, it gives CASSVQVAQPQHF.

In this sample, this clonotype turned up many times. V is TRBV12-3 or TRBV12-4 and J is TRBJ1-2; 12 bases are a match to TRBD1. Trimming removed 6 bases from V and 7 bases from J; junction bases left unmatched: 9. This CDR3 is built from 15 residues. The CDR3 DNA reads as TGTGCCAGCAGCTCCGGGACAGGGGGCTTTATTGGCTACACCTTC. It translates to CASSSGTGGFIGYTF.